This T cell receptor beta chain was identified during a study of T cell repertoires in cytomegalovirus infection. Overall study context: Recently identified HLA-C-restricted and well-studied HLA-B-restricted CMV epitopes were used. The public TCR beta signatures pointed to both CMV infection and matching HLA type.

This clonotype was seen more than once but under ten times. Its antigen is not identified. TCRdb called the reads again in MiXCR, with one record for every CDR3 protein. The table shows roughly 730,000 distinct CDR3 sequences, with roughly 36% occurring only once. Study-level points and caveats: Cumulative public TCR beta family frequency identified CMV carriers with the relevant HLA. CMV-specific TCR beta clonotypes restricted by HLA-C were the ones dominating the ex vivo response.

This CDR3 has 14 amino acids. Germline loops: CDR1 LNHDA, CDR2 SQIVND (reference sequence). V lost 5 bases and J 3 bases, leaving 13 bases between the germline ends. The chain combines TRBV19 with TRBJ2-5; a possible D gene is TRBD2 (6 bases). The clonotype originates from a human donor in good health (CMV status not recorded). Some clones in this sample may be carry-over from other donors' samples. The sample consisted of cultured PBMCs, taken from culture after CMV antigen stimulation. The CDR3 here is CASSASRREETQYF. The CDR3 DNA follows: TGTGCCAGTAGTGCGTCCAGGAGGGAAGAGACCCAGTACTTC.